The text below deals with one T cell receptor (beta chain). It lacks a known antigen. No qualities accompany the bases; no much larger clone lies one base away. The CDR3, cysteine through phenylalanine, is 13 amino acids long. Only CDR3 DNA is held: 39 bases, read in frame from base 1. CDR1 and CDR2, looked up from the germline V gene, are MNHNS and SASEGT. V was cut back by 0 bases and J by 2 bases, leaving a gap of 4 bases between them. The entry originates in a study of CD8+ T cells in alopecia areata (dated by TCRdb to the late 2010s). For the study in its entirety: Treated patients were enrolled in an open-label pilot trial of oral tofacitinib at 5 to 10 mg twice daily for moderate-to-severe alopecia areata. Tofacitinib was administered for 6 to 18 months, and 6 months of follow-up off drug were then conducted to assess delayed response and recurrence. RNA was extracted with the PAXgene miRNA kit for fixed scalp, the miRNeasy kit for PBMCs, and the RNeasy kit for mouse skin. Human TCRbeta sequencing covered scalp tissue and sorted CD4+ and CD8+ peripheral blood T cells from patchy and totalis/universalis alopecia areata patients and healthy controls. Amplification of TCRbeta CDR3 regions was done by immunoSEQ multiplex PCR using 35 Vbeta forward primers and 13 Jbeta reverse primers. In both human patients and the C3H/HeJ mouse model, the study applied high-throughput TCRbeta sequencing to look at T cell clonal expansion in alopecia areata. Clonality in the scalp was compared among normal scalp (n=4), patchy alopecia areata scalp (n=8), and alopecia totalis/universalis scalp (n=8). Biopsies were taken from tofacitinib-treated patients at baseline and at 4 and 24 weeks of treatment, and a later scalp biopsy was taken in several of the tofacitinib-treated patients.

Points the paper makes about the study in general: Shared TCR sequences between patients were less evident than in mice, which may be partly attributable to HLA diversity in the patient population. Lesional scalp, especially in alopecia totalis/universalis, showed higher clonality and more expanded CD8+ clones than normal scalp, suggesting antigenic drive. Unlike mouse skin, where gammadelta T cells dominate, normal human skin contains resident alphabeta T cells that get sequenced too, which complicates analysis of the scalp TCR repertoire.

Libraries were made using the immunoSEQ multiplex PCR assay. For TCR sequencing, RNA was extracted from every sample and reverse transcribed into cDNA to serve as template. SuperScript III was used for first-strand cDNA synthesis, primed with a 2:1 mix of oligo-dT and random hexamers. A synthetic immune receptor repertoire was used to assess amplification bias, and residual bias was removed computationally. Regarding the original processing steps: Raw reads were preprocessed to remove errors, and CDR3 was defined according to IMGT conventions as the region from the conserved cysteine to phenylalanine. Clonality was calculated as 1 minus Shannon entropy normalized by log2 of the number of productive unique TCRs. Whether scalp clones were CD4 or CD8 was inferred by matching scalp TCRbeta sequences against CD4 and CD8 repertoires sorted from blood. TCRdb provides this immuneACCESS table in a form limited to in-frame rearrangements. Some clones are lacking; in checked studies, under half of them reflect an unresolved V gene, and why the rest are absent is not known. V and J calls plus clone size are reproduced from that table; the DNA served to infer D and trimming. The table for this sample lists about 150,000 clones; roughly 64% of them were counted only once. Of the sample, roughly 6.7% is held by the ten largest clones.

What the time point label conveys for this sample: baseline before oral tofacitinib. From alopecia areata patients, peripheral blood was collected along with lesional scalp punch biopsies. PBMCs were isolated by density centrifugation and stained for CD3, CD4 and CD8, and CD4+ and CD8+ T cells were sorted on a FACSAria. The sample consisted of CD4+ T cells sorted from blood, taken at week 0. This receptor was taken from a human donor with alopecia areata. The receptor chain draws on TRBV6-1 and TRBJ2-5, with no reliable assignment of the D segment. CDR3 region: CASSEASQETQYF. The nucleotides read TGTGCCAGCAGTGAAGCGTCGCAAGAGACCCAGTACTTC.